The 8 T cell receptor beta chains in this list originate from one sample, sequenced in a study of cytomegalovirus exposure and HLA in healthy donors. The PCR contained 60 Vbeta and 13 Jbeta primers. Measured with immunoSEQ multiplex PCR; TCRdb has only the in-frame clones, and not every one. The top ten clones hold 4% to 5.5% of a sample with roughly 80,000 clones, approximately 65% of them seen once. The specimen was PBMCs. The receptors derive from a male donor in good health and CMV-seropositive.

The genes are TRBV14 and TRBJ2-3; 8 bases agree with TRBD1. The germline CDR1 and CDR2 sequences are SGHDN and FVKESK. CDR3 length: 15 amino acids. With 4 bases clipped from V and 2 bases from J, the junction kept 5 bases outside the gene matches. The DNA for the CDR3 is TGTGCCAGCAGCCGCCAGACAGGGGCCACAGATACGCAGTATTTT. Its protein is CASSRQTGATDTQYF.

This chain joins TRBV30 and TRBJ2-1, with 9 bases that match TRBD2. The junction had 4 bases not matched to a gene; V was cut back by 0 bases and J by 7 bases. The length of the CDR3 is 14 residues. The V gene's germline CDR1 is GTSNPN and CDR2 SVGIG (reference sequence). CDR3 nucleotide sequence: TGTGCCTGGAGTGTATCTAGCGGGGATAATGAGCAGTTCTTC. Its protein is CAWSVSSGDNEQFF.

The gene calls are TRBV5-4 and TRBJ2-1; 7 bases map to TRBD1. The CDR3 has 16 residues. CDR1 is SGHNT and CDR2 is YYREEE in the germline V gene (reference sequence). The junction had 6 bases not matched to a gene; V was cut back by 3 bases and J by 0 bases. Here the CDR3 reads CASSWEQGRSYNEQFF. As DNA, the CDR3 is TGTGCCAGCAGCTGGGAACAGGGGCGCTCCTACAATGAGCAGTTCTTC.

The chain employs TRBV9 and TRBJ1-2; 9 nucleotides agree with TRBD1. The CDR3 sequence is 15 residues long. With V trimmed by 0 bases and J by 7 bases, 7 bases remained unmatched. Germline CDR1 reads SGDLS; CDR2 reads YYNGEE. As DNA, the CDR3 is TGTGCCAGCAGCGTAGTAGGGACAGGGCTCTCTGGCTACACCTTC. Translated: CASSVVGTGLSGYTF.

This clone was observed a few times. This chain links TRBV6-6 with TRBJ1-1; no clear D. CDR1 and CDR2 from the germline V gene are MNHNY and SVGAGI (reference sequence). The CDR3 is 11 amino acids. V lost 8 bases, J lost 1 base, and 5 bases lay in between. The CDR3 sequence: CASGPNTEAFF. DNA of the CDR3: TGTGCCAGCGGGCCGAACACTGAAGCTTTCTTT.

The chain carries TRBV7-9 and TRBJ2-1, with TRBD1 matching 7 bases. The germline V gene encodes CDR1 SEHNR and CDR2 FQNEAQ (reference sequence). The length of the CDR3 is 12 residues. V was clipped by 5 bases and J by 10 bases; unmatched bases: 5. The CDR3 is CASSATGVEQFF. The CDR3 DNA follows: TGTGCCAGCAGCGCTACAGGGGTAGAGCAGTTCTTC.

V is TRBV2 and J is TRBJ2-3; D is perhaps TRBD2 (6 bases). The germline V gene encodes CDR1 SNHLY and CDR2 FYNNEI. The germline V and J ends were trimmed by 3 bases and 6 bases, with 16 bases remaining between them. The CDR3 has 15 amino acids. CDR3 in DNA: TGTGCCAGCAGTGACCTGGGGCGGGGCCGGGATACGCAGTATTTT. Its protein product is CASSDLGRGRDTQYF.

V usage is TRBV7-3 and J usage is TRBJ2-3; a weak D match, TRBD1 (5 bases). V lost 0 bases to trimming and J lost 2 bases, with 9 bases between them. Germline V gene data show CDR1 as SGHTA and CDR2 as FQGTGA. There are 15 residues in the CDR3. In DNA, the CDR3 is TGTGCCAGCAGCTTAACAGGGGCCCTCACAGATACGCAGTATTTT. It translates to CASSLTGALTDTQYF.